This entry is about one T cell receptor (beta chain). What it binds is unknown. These data are taken from a study of post-analysis software for immune sequencing data. Study context: Recorded subtypes: relapsing-remitting, secondary progressive, progressive-relapsing; some patients unannotated. Study-wide findings and caveats: There were five TRBV segments more frequent in patients than controls, and TRBV5-6, TRBV5-1 and TRBV20-1 were among them. Strong same-batch co-clustering of samples appeared with F measure clustering.

Trimming shortened V by 4 bases and J by 5 bases, and 12 bases separated the two germline ends. The CDR3 spans 14 residues. The germline gives CDR1 SGHAT, CDR2 FQNNGV. Researchers reported that TCR beta cDNA libraries carried unique molecular identifiers. The authors obtained roughly 550,000 cDNA molecules from around 0.96 to 9.9 million T cells. TCRdb analysed the PCR reads with MiXCR anew, one entry per CDR3 protein. Altogether roughly 410,000 distinct CDR3 sequences are present, roughly 36% being singletons, with the ten largest covering about an eighth. Sequenced sample: blood. This chain connects TRBV11-2 to TRBJ2-1; D remains unclear. The TCR was taken from a girl aged 5 to 17 with multiple sclerosis. The CDR3 region has the DNA TGTGCCAGCAGCTCCCCGGTTGGCCACAATGAGCAGTTCTTC. It yields the protein CASSSPVGHNEQFF.